This T cell receptor (beta chain) was profiled in a study of blood T cell repertoires in COVID-19. Study overall: PBMCs, B-cell-depleted T cells, or T cells provided the cDNA or gDNA that made up the material.

As handled by the study authors: Amplification of reference gene primers provided the estimated nucleated cell counts. TCRdb's table, derived via immunoSEQ multiplex PCR, lists solely in-frame clones and lacks some. V and J calls and clone size come straight from that table; D and trimming were deduced from the DNA. The table has around 100,000 clones, about 87% seen once. This receptor was identified in a human donor in a cohort sampled during active or convalescent COVID-19. Sequenced material: peripheral blood.

The CDR3 nucleotides read TGTGCCAGCAGTGAAGTCCAGGCGCGGCAGTACTTC. This encodes CASSEVQARQYF. The J gene is TRBJ2-7, the V gene TRBV6-1; D is uncertain. Between the trimmed V and J ends, which lost 1 base and 9 bases, there was a span of 10 bases. Per germline, CDR1 MNHNS and CDR2 SASEGT. This CDR3 has 12 amino acids.